This T cell receptor beta chain was identified during a study of T cell responses to AZD1222 COVID-19 vaccine. Method: immunoSEQ multiplex PCR; TCRdb's copy keeps in-frame clones and lacks some. The data hold about 110,000 clones, with around 81% observed a single time. J was trimmed by 7 bases and V by 0 bases; bases with no gene match: 8. The CDR3 has 16 amino acids. CDR1 and CDR2 (germline): MNHNY, SVGAGI (reference sequence). Sequencing used peripheral blood, obtained on day 0 of AZD1222 vaccination. The sequence came from an adult in good health. The rearrangement links TRBV6-6 to TRBJ2-1; TRBD2 agrees at 8 bases. The CDR3 region has the DNA TGTGCCAGCAGTTACTCGTCAGCTGGCGGGGGGAATGAGCAGTTCTTC. This gives the protein CASSYSSAGGGNEQFF.